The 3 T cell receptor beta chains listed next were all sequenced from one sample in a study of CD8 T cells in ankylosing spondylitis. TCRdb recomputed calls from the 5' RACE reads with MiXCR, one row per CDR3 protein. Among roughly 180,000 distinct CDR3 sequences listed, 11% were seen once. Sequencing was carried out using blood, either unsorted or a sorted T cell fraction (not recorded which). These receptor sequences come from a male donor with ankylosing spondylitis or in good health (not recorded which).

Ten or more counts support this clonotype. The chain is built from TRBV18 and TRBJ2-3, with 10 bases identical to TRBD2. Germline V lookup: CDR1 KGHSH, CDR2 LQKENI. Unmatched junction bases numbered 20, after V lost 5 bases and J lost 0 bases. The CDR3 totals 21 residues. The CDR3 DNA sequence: TGTGCCAGCTCAACGACCGACGCTGGACTAGCGGAAAAAGCTAGCACAGATACGCAGTATTTT. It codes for CASSTTDAGLAEKASTDTQYF.

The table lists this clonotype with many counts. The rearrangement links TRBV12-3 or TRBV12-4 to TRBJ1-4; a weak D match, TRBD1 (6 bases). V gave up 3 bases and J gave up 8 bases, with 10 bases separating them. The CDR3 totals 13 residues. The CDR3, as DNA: TGTGCCAGCAGTTTCGGACAGAAGGAAAAACTGTTTTTT. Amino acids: CASSFGQKEKLFF.

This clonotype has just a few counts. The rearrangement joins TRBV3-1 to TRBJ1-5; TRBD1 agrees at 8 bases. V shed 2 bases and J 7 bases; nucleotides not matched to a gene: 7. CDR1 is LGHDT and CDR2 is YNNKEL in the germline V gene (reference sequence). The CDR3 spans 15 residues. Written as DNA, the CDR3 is TGTGCCAGCAGCCAATCAGGGGGCGCGCACCAGCCCCAGCATTTT. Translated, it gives CASSQSGGAHQPQHF. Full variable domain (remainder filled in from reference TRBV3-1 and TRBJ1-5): DTAVSQTPKYLVTQMGNDKSIKCEQNLGHDTMYWYKQDSKKFLKIMFSYNNKELIINETVPNRFSPKSPDKAHLNLHINSLELGDSAVYFCASSQSGGAHQPQHFGDGTRLSIL.